A selection of T cell receptor beta chains follows, all from one sample in a study of CD4+ T cells in melanoma. Generated by immunoSEQ multiplex PCR, the TCRdb table keeps only in-frame clones and is missing some. The repertoire consists of approximately 14,000 clones, with 68% occurring once and the leading ten covering 15% to 20%. Sequencing was performed on cells from a culture (not recorded whether cultured in vitro). The receptors come from a human donor with melanoma. The CDR3 runs from the conserved cysteine through the conserved F or W. The D gene is left open where the match is weak. Clone sizes are given selectively: once, few, many, or a class where the clone is expanded.

V gene: TRBV5-1; clone size: -; D gene: TRBD1; J gene: TRBJ1-1; CDR3 protein: CASSLGTATEAFF; CDR3 DNA: TGTGCCAGCAGCCTCGGGACAGCTACTGAAGCTTTCTTT
V gene: TRBV5-8; clone size: few; D gene: TRBD1; J gene: TRBJ1-6; CDR3 protein: CASRPRQGANSPLHF; CDR3 DNA: TGTGCCAGCAGACCCCGGCAGGGGGCGAATTCACCCCTCCACTTT
V gene: TRBV2; clone size: -; D gene: -; J gene: TRBJ1-2; CDR3 protein: CASSRQEFYGYTF; CDR3 DNA: TGTGCCAGCAGTAGACAGGAGTTCTATGGCTACACCTTC
V gene: TRBV18; clone size: medium-sized; D gene: -; J gene: TRBJ2-1; CDR3 protein: CASSQGTGNEQFF; CDR3 DNA: TGTGCCAGCTCACAGGGAACCGGCAATGAGCAGTTCTTC
V gene: TRBV6-5; clone size: once; D gene: -; J gene: TRBJ1-5; CDR3 protein: CASSYKDRHQPQHF; CDR3 DNA: TGTGCCAGCAGTTACAAGGACCGACATCAGCCCCAGCATTTT
V gene: TRBV2; clone size: once; D gene: -; J gene: TRBJ2-7; CDR3 protein: CASSGGASVAYEQYF; CDR3 DNA: TGTGCCAGCAGTGGGGGGGCCTCAGTTGCCTACGAGCAGTACTTC
V gene: TRBV13; clone size: few; D gene: -; J gene: TRBJ2-1; CDR3 protein: CASSLDPSVFGAYNEQFF; CDR3 DNA: TGTGCCAGCAGCTTAGACCCCTCCGTATTCGGGGCCTACAATGAGCAGTTCTTC
V gene: TRBV5-4; clone size: once; D gene: -; J gene: TRBJ2-5; CDR3 protein: CASSGGPGYQETQYF; CDR3 DNA: TGTGCCAGCAGCGGCGGGCCGGGATACCAAGAGACCCAGTACTTC
V gene: TRBV9; clone size: few; D gene: TRBD1; J gene: TRBJ1-1; CDR3 protein: CASSGAGGYTEAFF; CDR3 DNA: TGTGCCAGCAGCGGGGCAGGGGGCTACACTGAAGCTTTCTTT
V gene: TRBV11-2; clone size: -; D gene: -; J gene: TRBJ1-2; CDR3 protein: CASSLDGVGGYTF; CDR3 DNA: TGTGCCAGCAGCTTAGATGGGGTCGGTGGCTACACCTTC
V gene: TRBV7-9; clone size: -; D gene: -; J gene: TRBJ1-1; CDR3 protein: CASSLDLGKRDTEAFF; CDR3 DNA: TGTGCCAGCAGCTTAGATTTGGGGAAACGGGACACTGAAGCTTTCTTT
V gene: TRBV5-1; clone size: few; D gene: -; J gene: TRBJ1-2; CDR3 protein: CASSLEGPSHYGYTF; CDR3 DNA: TGCGCCAGCAGCTTGGAGGGGCCCAGCCATTATGGCTACACCTTC
V gene: TRBV5-1; clone size: few; D gene: TRBD1; J gene: TRBJ1-2; CDR3 protein: CASSLLDRKGYTF; CDR3 DNA: TGCGCCAGCAGCTTATTGGACAGGAAGGGCTACACCTTC
V gene: TRBV2; clone size: -; D gene: -; J gene: TRBJ1-4; CDR3 protein: CASSADMVEKLFF; CDR3 DNA: TGTGCCAGCAGTGCTGATATGGTTGAAAAACTGTTTTTT
V gene: TRBV30; clone size: -; D gene: TRBD1; J gene: TRBJ1-6; CDR3 protein: CAWRGQSYNSPLHF; CDR3 DNA: TGTGCCTGGAGGGGACAGTCGTATAATTCACCCCTCCACTTT
V gene: TRBV5-1; clone size: -; D gene: -; J gene: TRBJ2-2; CDR3 protein: CASSHKNTGELFF; CDR3 DNA: TGCGCCAGCAGCCATAAGAACACCGGGGAGCTGTTTTTT
V gene: TRBV5-8; clone size: -; D gene: TRBD1; J gene: TRBJ1-5; CDR3 protein: CASSFYMWQGVNQPQHF; CDR3 DNA: TGTGCCAGCAGCTTTTACATGTGGCAGGGGGTCAATCAGCCCCAGCATTTT
V gene: TRBV6-5; clone size: -; D gene: -; J gene: TRBJ1-2; CDR3 protein: CASSYARGRANYGYTF; CDR3 DNA: TGTGCCAGCAGTTACGCACGGGGCAGAGCTAACTATGGCTACACCTTC
V gene: TRBV6-1; clone size: -; D gene: -; J gene: TRBJ2-3; CDR3 protein: CASSKDTYLPTDTQYF; CDR3 DNA: TGTGCCAGCAGTAAAGACACCTACCTTCCCACAGATACGCAGTATTTT
V gene: TRBV7-6; clone size: -; D gene: -; J gene: TRBJ1-5; CDR3 protein: CASSPIGTPVGPQHF; CDR3 DNA: TGTGCCAGCAGCCCCATAGGGACTCCCGTCGGGCCCCAGCATTTT
V gene: TRBV9; clone size: -; D gene: -; J gene: TRBJ2-3; CDR3 protein: CASSVDQGPTQYF; CDR3 DNA: TGTGCCAGCAGCGTAGATCAGGGGCCTACGCAGTATTTT
V gene: TRBV30; clone size: -; D gene: -; J gene: TRBJ2-5; CDR3 protein: CAWGGAAGQETQYF; CDR3 DNA: TGTGCCTGGGGAGGGGCGGCGGGGCAAGAGACCCAGTACTTC
V gene: TRBV6-1; clone size: -; D gene: -; J gene: TRBJ1-4; CDR3 protein: CASSGGGAGEKLFF; CDR3 DNA: TGTGCCAGCAGTGGCGGGGGCGCGGGTGAAAAACTGTTTTTT
V gene: TRBV18; clone size: few; D gene: -; J gene: TRBJ2-7; CDR3 protein: CASSPGVAEYYEQYF; CDR3 DNA: TGTGCCAGCTCACCGGGGGTGGCGGAGTACTACGAGCAGTACTTC
V gene: TRBV10-3; clone size: -; D gene: -; J gene: TRBJ1-3; CDR3 protein: CAIRPSTGTANGNTIYF; CDR3 DNA: TGTGCCATCAGACCTTCAACCGGGACCGCGAATGGAAACACCATATATTTT
V gene: TRBV19; clone size: once; D gene: -; J gene: TRBJ2-3; CDR3 protein: CASSRQGSTDTQYF; CDR3 DNA: TGTGCCAGTAGTAGGCAGGGGAGCACAGATACGCAGTATTTT
V gene: TRBV5-1; clone size: -; D gene: -; J gene: TRBJ1-3; CDR3 protein: CASSFSGEDTIYF; CDR3 DNA: TGCGCCAGCAGCTTCAGTGGGGAGGACACCATATATTTT
V gene: TRBV6-6; clone size: -; D gene: -; J gene: TRBJ2-1; CDR3 protein: CASRYDGDRGEQFF; CDR3 DNA: TGTGCCAGCAGGTACGACGGTGACCGGGGTGAGCAGTTCTTC
V gene: TRBV18; clone size: few; D gene: -; J gene: TRBJ1-1; CDR3 protein: CASSPLWGADTEAFF; CDR3 DNA: TGTGCCAGCTCACCACTCTGGGGCGCGGACACTGAAGCTTTCTTT
V gene: TRBV2; clone size: -; D gene: TRBD2; J gene: TRBJ2-5; CDR3 protein: CASSRLAGLQETQYF; CDR3 DNA: TGTGCCAGCAGCCGACTAGCGGGGTTACAAGAGACCCAGTACTTC
V gene: TRBV19; clone size: few; D gene: -; J gene: TRBJ2-7; CDR3 protein: CASSNLYEQYF; CDR3 DNA: TGTGCCAGTAGTAACCTATACGAGCAGTACTTC
V gene: TRBV5-6; clone size: -; D gene: TRBD2; J gene: TRBJ2-2; CDR3 protein: CASSFGLVDTGELFF; CDR3 DNA: TGTGCCAGCAGCTTTGGACTAGTCGACACCGGGGAGCTGTTTTTT
V gene: TRBV7-9; clone size: -; D gene: -; J gene: TRBJ2-7; CDR3 protein: CASSFWVSYEQYF; CDR3 DNA: TGTGCCAGCAGCTTTTGGGTATCCTACGAGCAGTACTTC
V gene: TRBV4-1; clone size: once; D gene: -; J gene: TRBJ1-5; CDR3 protein: CASSQDGGLGNQPQHF; CDR3 DNA: TGCGCCAGCAGCCAAGATGGGGGGCTAGGGAATCAGCCCCAGCATTTT
V gene: TRBV7-6; clone size: -; D gene: -; J gene: TRBJ2-3; CDR3 protein: CASSLVPVDTQYF; CDR3 DNA: TGTGCCAGCAGCTTAGTACCCGTAGATACGCAGTATTTT
V gene: TRBV10-3; clone size: few; D gene: -; J gene: TRBJ1-1; CDR3 protein: CAISESVNTEAFF; CDR3 DNA: TGTGCCATCAGTGAGTCGGTGAACACTGAAGCTTTCTTT
V gene: TRBV6-4; clone size: -; D gene: -; J gene: TRBJ1-6; CDR3 protein: CASSLGDFNSPLHF; CDR3 DNA: TGTGCCAGCAGCCTGGGGGATTTTAATTCACCCCTCCACTTT
V gene: TRBV19; clone size: -; D gene: -; J gene: TRBJ1-5; CDR3 protein: CATSPILLGRWGNQPQHF; CDR3 DNA: TGTGCCACCTCCCCAATTTTGTTGGGTCGTTGGGGCAATCAGCCCCAGCATTTT
V gene: TRBV7-9; clone size: -; D gene: TRBD1; J gene: TRBJ1-2; CDR3 protein: CASSPPLTGLGGGYTF; CDR3 DNA: TGTGCCAGCAGCCCACCACTAACGGGTCTAGGGGGCGGCTACACCTTC
V gene: TRBV19; clone size: -; D gene: -; J gene: TRBJ1-3; CDR3 protein: CASSIVRASRNTIYF; CDR3 DNA: TGTGCCAGTAGTATAGTCAGAGCTTCAAGAAACACCATATATTTT
V gene: TRBV7-2; clone size: -; D gene: -; J gene: TRBJ2-2; CDR3 protein: CASSYPSWTGELFF; CDR3 DNA: TGTGCCAGCAGCTACCCCAGTTGGACCGGGGAGCTGTTTTTT
V gene: TRBV14; clone size: -; D gene: -; J gene: TRBJ1-2; CDR3 protein: CASRVGLGGYTF; CDR3 DNA: TGTGCCAGCCGGGTGGGCCTTGGGGGCTACACCTTC
V gene: TRBV10-2; clone size: -; D gene: TRBD1; J gene: TRBJ2-3; CDR3 protein: CASSPDRADTQYF; CDR3 DNA: TGCGCCAGCAGCCCCGACAGGGCAGATACGCAGTATTTT
V gene: TRBV7-9; clone size: -; D gene: TRBD2; J gene: TRBJ2-2; CDR3 protein: CASSSSGGVAGELFF; CDR3 DNA: TGTGCCAGCAGCTCGAGCGGGGGGGTAGCCGGGGAGCTGTTTTTT
V gene: TRBV4-2; clone size: -; D gene: TRBD1; J gene: TRBJ1-1; CDR3 protein: CASSPRTGGVFTEAFF; CDR3 DNA: TGTGCCAGCAGCCCGCGGACAGGGGGCGTATTCACTGAAGCTTTCTTT
V gene: TRBV18; clone size: once; D gene: -; J gene: TRBJ1-6; CDR3 protein: CAGSPEQQVRDLHF; CDR3 DNA: TGTGCCGGCTCACCGGAACAGCAGGTCAGAGACCTCCACTTT
V gene: TRBV6-5; clone size: -; D gene: -; J gene: TRBJ1-4; CDR3 protein: CASSYSDISPVTVF; CDR3 DNA: TGTGCCAGCAGTTACTCGGACATATCTCCGGTTACGGTTTTT
V gene: TRBV4-2; clone size: few; D gene: -; J gene: TRBJ2-3; CDR3 protein: CASSSGTDTQYF; CDR3 DNA: TGTGCCAGCAGCTCGGGCACAGATACGCAGTATTTT
V gene: TRBV18; clone size: -; D gene: -; J gene: TRBJ1-1; CDR3 protein: CASSLDSRGTEAFF; CDR3 DNA: TGTGCCAGCTCCCTCGACAGCCGAGGGACTGAAGCTTTCTTT
V gene: TRBV6-1; clone size: few; D gene: -; J gene: TRBJ1-2; CDR3 protein: CASSAARVGPYGYTF; CDR3 DNA: TGTGCCAGCAGTGCGGCCAGGGTGGGCCCCTATGGCTACACCTTC
V gene: TRBV27; clone size: -; D gene: -; J gene: TRBJ1-6; CDR3 protein: CASSLLRGDSPLHF; CDR3 DNA: TGTGCCAGCAGTTTATTGAGGGGGGATTCACCCCTCCACTTT
V gene: TRBV6-6; clone size: -; D gene: -; J gene: TRBJ2-1; CDR3 protein: CATRSNPSSYNEQFF; CDR3 DNA: TGTGCCACTCGGTCGAATCCGAGCTCCTACAATGAGCAGTTCTTC
V gene: TRBV5-1; clone size: -; D gene: TRBD1; J gene: TRBJ2-3; CDR3 protein: CASSRQGAEVDTQYF; CDR3 DNA: TGCGCCAGCAGCCGTCAGGGGGCTGAAGTAGATACGCAGTATTTT
V gene: TRBV5-5; clone size: -; D gene: -; J gene: TRBJ1-6; CDR3 protein: CASSPPGGRGDSPLHF; CDR3 DNA: TGTGCCAGCAGCCCCCCGGGAGGACGGGGTGATTCACCCCTCCACTTT
V gene: TRBV25-1; clone size: -; D gene: -; J gene: TRBJ2-3; CDR3 protein: CASSAGWQGGTDTQYF; CDR3 DNA: TGTGCCAGCAGTGCCGGGTGGCAGGGAGGCACAGATACGCAGTATTTT
V gene: TRBV7-2; clone size: -; D gene: -; J gene: TRBJ2-1; CDR3 protein: CASSLGPGLAEQFF; CDR3 DNA: TGTGCCAGCAGCTTAGGCCCCGGACTGGCTGAGCAGTTCTTC
V gene: TRBV14; clone size: -; D gene: -; J gene: TRBJ2-3; CDR3 protein: CASSQVGGQSDTQYF; CDR3 DNA: TGTGCCAGCAGCCAAGTGGGAGGACAGTCGGATACGCAGTATTTT
V gene: TRBV7-9; clone size: -; D gene: -; J gene: TRBJ1-1; CDR3 protein: CASSTDPRTEAFF; CDR3 DNA: TGTGCCAGCAGCACTGACCCGCGGACTGAAGCTTTCTTT
V gene: TRBV5-5; clone size: -; D gene: TRBD1; J gene: TRBJ2-5; CDR3 protein: CASSLGTGTSQETQYF; CDR3 DNA: TGTGCCAGCAGCTTGGGGACAGGGACCAGCCAAGAGACCCAGTACTTC